The 16 T cell receptor beta chains below all came from one sample that was sequenced in a study of T cells in localized non-small cell lung cancer. Data came from immunoSEQ multiplex PCR; TCRdb stores just in-frame clones and leaves some out. The top ten clones hold 1.7% of a sample with about 130,000 clones, 89% of them seen once. Sequences were derived from peripheral blood, sampled before any cancer treatment. The receptor source for this set is a female donor of 60 years or more with stage I lung adenocarcinoma.

The chain has TRBV6-4 and TRBJ2-1, with 9 bases lining up with TRBD1. V was clipped by 4 bases and J by 9 bases; unmatched bases: 7. CDR3 length: 14 amino acids. CDR1 and CDR2 from the germline V gene are MRHNA and SNTAGT. DNA of the CDR3: TGTGCCAGCAGTGTCCGGGACAGGGCCGGTGAGCAGTTCTTC. Protein: CASSVRDRAGEQFF.

In DNA, the CDR3 is TGTGCCAGCAGCCATTCTACAAGGGAGGGGGCCACCTCCTACGAGCAGTACTTC. This encodes CASSHSTREGATSYEQYF. The rearrangement links TRBV4-2 to TRBJ2-7; either TRBD1 or TRBD2 may supply D (7 bases each). Between the trimmed V and J ends, which lost 3 bases and 0 bases, there was a span of 21 bases. The CDR3 sequence is 18 residues long. Germline CDR1 LGHNA, CDR2 YNFKEQ.

The J gene is TRBJ1-2, the V gene TRBV5-1; no clear D gene. Deletions cut 2 bases from V and 1 base from J, with 9 bases between. CDR1 and CDR2 (germline): SGHRS, YFSETQ. This CDR3 has 14 residues. The CDR3 coding sequence is TGCGCCAGCAGCTTCCTCGATTTTAACTATGGCTACACCTTC. Protein: CASSFLDFNYGYTF.

The V gene is TRBV13, the J gene TRBJ2-7; 8 bases map to TRBD2. Germline V gene data show CDR1 as PRHDT and CDR2 as FYEKMQ (reference sequence). The CDR3 contains 15 residues. V lost 9 bases to trimming and J lost 6 bases; unmatched junction nucleotides: 16. CDR3 sequence reads: CASLVRGLVSLEQYF. CDR3 nucleotide sequence: TGTGCCAGTCTTGTTCGGGGACTAGTATCCCTCGAGCAGTACTTC.

The CDR3 DNA reads as TGTGCCAGCAGGACCCCTGTCTACGATCAGCCCCAGCATTTT. It specifies CASRTPVYDQPQHF. V is TRBV6-5 and J is TRBJ1-5; D is undetermined. V shed 6 bases and J shed 5 bases, with 14 bases lying between them. CDR1 and CDR2 (germline): MNHEY, SVGAGI. The CDR3 runs 14 residues.

Comment on this clone: Within the sample, other DNA sequences also encode this same CDR3. The chain couples TRBV19 to TRBJ2-7; D uncertain. CDR1 is LNHDA, CDR2 SQIVND, per germline (reference sequence). The CDR3 sequence is 14 residues long. V was cut by 2 bases and J by 0 bases, with 8 bases left in between. The CDR3 here is CASSISSSSYEQYF. The CDR3 region has the DNA TGTGCCAGTAGTATATCTTCCAGCTCCTACGAGCAGTACTTC.

The genes are TRBV27 and TRBJ2-5; 9 nucleotides match TRBD1. The end of the DNA fits TRBJ2-7 better, so the J call may be wrong. CDR3 length: 16 residues. In germline, CDR1 is MNHEY, CDR2 SMNVEV (reference sequence). The CDR3 spells CASSFPSTGGGYEQYF. The CDR3 nucleotides are TGTGCCAGCAGTTTTCCTTCGACAGGGGGAGGCTACGAGCAGTACTTC.

The chain carries TRBV7-2 and TRBJ2-1; TRBD2 agrees at 8 bases. Germline trimming cut 5 bases from V and 10 bases from J; bases unmatched to any gene: 10. Germline CDR1 is SGHTA and CDR2 is FQGNSA. The CDR3 is 14 residues long. The CDR3 bases are TGTGCCAGCAGCCTTGGGACTAGGTGGGGCGAGCAGTTCTTC. Its protein is CASSLGTRWGEQFF.

In its sample, this clone was seen once. V and J are TRBV6-6 and TRBJ2-7, with D perhaps TRBD2 (5 bases). Germline V CDR1 and CDR2: MNHNY, SVGAGI (reference sequence). V shed 7 bases and J shed 0 bases, with 13 bases lying between them. CDR3 size: 14 residues. The CDR3 DNA sequence: TGTGCCAGCACCAACCGACTACCCTCCTACGAGCAGTACTTC. Translated, it gives CASTNRLPSYEQYF.

This chain uses TRBV5-5 with TRBJ2-1; D may be TRBD2 (6 bases). Trimming removed 2 bases at V and 6 bases at J, with 18 bases between. The V gene's germline CDR1 is SGHKS and CDR2 YYEKEE (reference sequence). CDR3 length: 16 amino acids. CDR3 residues: CASSFPSGSPGNEQFF. CDR3 DNA: TGTGCCAGCAGCTTTCCCAGCGGGTCCCCTGGCAATGAGCAGTTCTTC.

The genes are TRBV5-1 and TRBJ1-4, with 8 bases fitting TRBD1. This CDR3 has 19 residues. Trimming at V came to 2 bases and at J to 6 bases, leaving 18 bases not matched to a gene. Germline values: CDR1 SGHRS, CDR2 YFSETQ. CDR3 residues: CASSLASAGTGGEYEKLFF. The DNA of the CDR3 is TGCGCCAGCAGCTTAGCTTCGGCCGGGACAGGAGGGGAGTATGAAAAACTGTTTTTT.

J is TRBJ2-7 and V is TRBV5-4; maybe TRBD2 (6 bases). The CDR3 is 16 amino acids. Trimming pared 0 bases from V and 4 bases from J, leaving 17 bases between. CDR1 SGHNT and CDR2 YYREEE come from the germline V gene (reference sequence). For the CDR3, the DNA is TGTGCCAGCAGCTTGGCGGCGGGACGGCCTGGGTACGAGCAGTACTTC. Translated, it gives CASSLAAGRPGYEQYF.

The chain joins TRBV5-1 to TRBJ2-7; D may correspond to TRBD1 or TRBD2 (7 bases each). The germline gives CDR1 SGHRS, CDR2 YFSETQ. CDR3 length: 15 amino acids. V shed 0 bases and J shed 2 bases, with 12 bases lying between them. The chain's CDR3 is CASSLVQGGTYEQYF. The CDR3 DNA reads TGCGCCAGCAGCTTGGTCCAGGGGGGGACCTACGAGCAGTACTTC.

The table lists this clone with a count of one. This chain connects TRBV7-3 to TRBJ2-3, with 8 bases fitting TRBD2. Germline values: CDR1 SGHTA, CDR2 FQGTGA. V was pared by 5 bases and J by 6 bases, with 7 bases of the junction left unmatched. This CDR3 region has 14 residues. The CDR3 sequence is CASSLRAGADTQYF. In DNA, the CDR3 is TGTGCCAGCAGCCTCAGAGCGGGAGCTGATACGCAGTATTTT.

The V gene is TRBV28, the J gene TRBJ1-1, with 10 bases fitting TRBD1. V shed 5 bases, J shed 6 bases, and the junction held 9 bases outside the gene matches. Looked up from germline, CDR1 is MDHEN and CDR2 is SYDVKM. CDR3 length: 15 residues. CDR3 region: CASSPLGQGIPEAFF. The DNA of the CDR3 is TGTGCCAGCAGTCCCTTGGGACAGGGGATCCCTGAAGCTTTCTTT.

The rearrangement links TRBV15 to TRBJ2-1; TRBD2 is a possible D gene (7 bases). The CDR3 is made up of 13 amino acids. Trimming cost V 7 bases and J 7 bases, with 14 bases left between them. Germline V lookup: CDR1 LNHNV, CDR2 YYDKDF (reference sequence). The CDR3 protein is CATTSRGGNEQFF. The CDR3 DNA follows: TGTGCCACCACCTCGAGGGGGGGGAATGAGCAGTTCTTC.